This TCR beta chain originates from a study of cytomegalovirus exposure and HLA in healthy donors. Worth noting for this clone: Its antigen is as yet unknown.

V gave up 1 base and J gave up 7 bases, with 14 bases separating them. This CDR3 is built from 15 residues. CDR1 is SGHTA, CDR2 FQGNSA, per germline. Study-wide results and limits: Exclusion applied to some V segments, including TRBV6-2 and TRBV6-3, as they were indistinguishable. Later analysis showed TCR association rates varying by HLA locus, highest for DRB1 and lowest for HLA-C. Most of the CMV-associated TCR beta chains (in a later analysis) appeared to be HLA-restricted.

With 60 Vbeta and 13 Jbeta primers, the PCR was carried out. Data came from immunoSEQ multiplex PCR; TCRdb stores just in-frame clones and leaves some out. This table holds 150,000 to 200,000 clones, roughly 80% found once. Sequences were obtained from PBMCs. The chain joins TRBV7-2 to TRBJ1-5; maybe TRBD1 (5 bases). The TCR originated in a man aged 25-45 years in good health and CMV-seropositive. Here the CDR3 reads CASSLEYVGGQPQHF. CDR3 coding DNA: TGTGCCAGCAGCTTAGAGTACGTCGGGGGGCAGCCCCAGCATTTT.